This T cell receptor beta chain was retrieved from a study of cytomegalovirus exposure and HLA in healthy donors. Whole-study results and caveats: A later analysis reportedly found that, within productive TCRs, an Asian-associated ancestry cluster had fewer N-insertions than the mean observed across the approximately 670 donors. Investigators reported 150 to 200 TCR beta chains as tied to cytomegalovirus. It emerged from a later analysis that several of the most significant clusters appeared to be linked to common viral pathogens.

With 60 Vbeta and 13 Jbeta primers, the PCR was carried out. TCRdb keeps only in-frame clones here, not all; method: immunoSEQ multiplex PCR. This sample has 150,000 to 180,000 clones, with about three quarters found just once. J gave up 1 base and V 5 bases, and 6 bases lay outside the gene matches. CDR1 and CDR2 (germline): MNHEY, SMNVEV (reference sequence). CDR3 length: 15 residues. A remark on this clone: Its specificity is unknown.

The rearrangement uses TRBV27 and TRBJ2-3; 7 bases match TRBD1. The clonotype originates from a woman between 40 and 50 years old in good health and CMV-seronegative. The sequencing sample was made of PBMCs. CDR3 loop: CASSILTGGTDTQYF. In DNA, the CDR3 is TGTGCCAGCAGTATACTCACAGGGGGCACAGATACGCAGTATTTT.